Here is one T cell receptor (beta chain) with its context. This sample was included in a study of blood T cell repertoires in COVID-19. As for the study in general: From T cells, B-cell-depleted T cells, or PBMCs came the material, which was cDNA or gDNA.

Authors' processing steps: Estimation of nucleated cell counts was performed using reference gene primer amplification. The data were produced by immunoSEQ multiplex PCR, yet TCRdb's version contains in-frame clones alone and is incomplete. The D gene and trimming were derived from the DNA, and the V and J assignments and clone size from that table. The sample consists of about 300,000 clones, 65% to 85% of them appearing once. The CDR3 length is 13 residues. Trimming took off 2 bases at V and 6 bases at J, with 8 bases between the two ends. Germline V gives CDR1 SGHTA, CDR2 FQGNSA. The chain couples TRBV7-2 to TRBJ2-1; perhaps TRBD1 as D (5 bases). The sample consisted of peripheral blood. The receptor was derived from a woman aged 45-65 years with acute or convalescent COVID-19. CDR3 amino acids: CASSLQGTNEQFF. CDR3 nucleotide sequence: TGTGCCAGCAGCTTACAGGGTACCAATGAGCAGTTCTTC.